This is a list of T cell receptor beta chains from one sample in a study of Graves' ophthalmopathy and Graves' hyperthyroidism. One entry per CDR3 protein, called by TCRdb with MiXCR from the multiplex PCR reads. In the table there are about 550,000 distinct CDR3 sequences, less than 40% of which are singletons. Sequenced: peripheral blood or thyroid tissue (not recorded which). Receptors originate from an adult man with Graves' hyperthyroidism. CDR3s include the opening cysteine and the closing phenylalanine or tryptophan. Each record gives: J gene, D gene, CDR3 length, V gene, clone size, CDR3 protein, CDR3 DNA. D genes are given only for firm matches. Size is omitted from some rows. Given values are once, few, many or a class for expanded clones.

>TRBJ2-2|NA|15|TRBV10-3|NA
CAISYRRTRAGELFF
TGTGCCATCAGTTACCGGCGGACCAGAGCCGGGGAGCTGTTTTTT
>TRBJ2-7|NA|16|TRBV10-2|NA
CASSPSIPKRSYEQYF
TGCGCCAGCAGCCCCTCTATACCGAAGCGGAGCTACGAGCAGTACTTC
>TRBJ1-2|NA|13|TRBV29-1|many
CSVASQGLYGYTF
TGCAGCGTTGCCTCGCAGGGTCTTTATGGCTACACCTTC
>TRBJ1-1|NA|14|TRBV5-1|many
CASSLATGGTEAFF
TGTGCCAGCAGCTTAGCGACCGGGGGCACTGAAGCTTTCTTT
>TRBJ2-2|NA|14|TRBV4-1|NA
CASSQASRTGELFF
TGCGCCAGCAGCCAAGCTTCGCGAACCGGGGAGCTGTTTTTT
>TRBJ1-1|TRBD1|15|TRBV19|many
CASSMGGQGNTEAFF
TGTGCCAGTAGTATGGGTGGACAGGGTAACACTGAAGCTTTCTTT
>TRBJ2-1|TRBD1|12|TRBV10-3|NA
CATLGQGNEQFF
TGTGCTACCTTAGGACAGGGGAATGAGCAGTTCTTC
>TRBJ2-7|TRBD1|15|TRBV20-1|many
CSARSTDRSSYEQYF
TGCAGTGCTAGAAGTACGGACAGGAGCTCCTACGAGCAGTACTTC
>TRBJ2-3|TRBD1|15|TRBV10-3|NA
CAISEVDRGTDTQYF
TGTGCCATCAGTGAAGTGGACAGGGGCACAGATACGCAGTATTTT
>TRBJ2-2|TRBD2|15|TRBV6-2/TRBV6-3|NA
CASSHGLAGAGELFF
TGTGCCAGCAGCCACGGACTAGCGGGGGCCGGGGAGCTGTTTTTT
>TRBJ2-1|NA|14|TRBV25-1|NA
CASSAPAAYNEQFF
TGTGCCAGCAGTGCGCCGGCCGCCTACAATGAGCAGTTCTTC
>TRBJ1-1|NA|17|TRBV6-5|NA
CASSYLPRGAGNTEAFF
TGTGCCAGCAGTTACCTTCCTCGGGGGGCCGGGAACACTGAAGCTTTCTTT
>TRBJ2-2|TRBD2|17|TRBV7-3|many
CASSPSSGRANTGELFF
TGTGCCAGCAGCCCCTCCAGCGGGAGGGCGAACACCGGGGAGCTGTTTTTT
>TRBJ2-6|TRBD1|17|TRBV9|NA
CASTRTGVETGANVLTF
TGTGCCAGCACCCGGACAGGGGTGGAGACTGGGGCCAACGTCCTGACTTTC
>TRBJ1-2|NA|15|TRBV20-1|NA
CSARLIGGDFYGYTF
TGCAGTGCTAGATTGATCGGTGGGGACTTCTATGGCTACACCTTC
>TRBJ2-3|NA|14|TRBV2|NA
CASSLDRPTDTQYF
TGTGCCAGCAGTTTAGACAGGCCGACAGATACGCAGTATTTT
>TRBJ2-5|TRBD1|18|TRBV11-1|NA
CASSLQPRTGAVEETQYF
TGTGCCAGCAGCTTACAACCCCGGACAGGGGCGGTAGAAGAGACCCAGTACTTC
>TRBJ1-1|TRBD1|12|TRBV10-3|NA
CAISGRQGRASF
TGTGCCATCAGTGGGAGACAGGGTAGAGCTTCCTTT
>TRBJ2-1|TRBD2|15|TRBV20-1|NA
CSASPARELADEQFF
TGCAGTGCTAGCCCGGCGCGGGAGCTTGCGGATGAGCAGTTCTTC
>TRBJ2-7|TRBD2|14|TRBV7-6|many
CASSLYGTNYEQYF
TGTGCCAGCAGCTTGTACGGGACTAACTACGAGCAGTACTTC
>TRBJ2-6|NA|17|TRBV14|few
CASSQQGGLSGANVLTF
TGTGCCAGCAGCCAACAGGGGGGGCTATCTGGGGCCAACGTCCTGACTTTC
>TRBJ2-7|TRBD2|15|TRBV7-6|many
CASSLLAGGPDEQYF
TGTGCCAGCAGCTTATTAGCGGGAGGGCCCGACGAGCAGTACTTC
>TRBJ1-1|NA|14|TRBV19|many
CASSISPRNTEAFF
TGTGCCAGTAGTATTTCGCCCCGGAACACTGAAGCTTTCTTT
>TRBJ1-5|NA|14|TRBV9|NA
CAGSGGGFDQPQHF
TGTGCCGGCAGCGGAGGGGGATTCGATCAGCCCCAGCACTTT
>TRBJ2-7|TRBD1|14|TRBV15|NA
CATSPRDRVYEQYF
TGTGCCACCAGTCCCCGGGACAGAGTCTACGAGCAGTACTTC
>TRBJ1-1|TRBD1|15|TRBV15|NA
CATSGKDRLGTEAFF
TGTGCCACCAGCGGGAAGGACAGGTTGGGCACTGAAGCTTTCTTT
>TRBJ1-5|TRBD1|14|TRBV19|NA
CASSDRGRNQLQHF
TGTGCCAGTAGCGACAGGGGCCGCAATCAGCTCCAGCATTTT
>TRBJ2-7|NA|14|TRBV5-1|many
CASSGRDLGYEQYF
TGCGCCAGCAGCGGCCGGGACCTCGGCTACGAGCAGTACTTC